The rows below give T cell receptor beta chains drawn from one sample of a study of blood T cell repertoires in COVID-19. TCRdb's copy holds only in-frame clones and misses some; the assay was immunoSEQ multiplex PCR. The data show 150,000 to 200,000 clones, roughly 84% seen once. The sample consisted of peripheral blood. All receptors derive from an elderly man with COVID-19, enrolled during active disease. The CDR3 runs from the conserved cysteine through the conserved F or W. Fields, in order: CDR3 DNA, CDR3 protein, clone size, CDR3 length, J gene, D gene, V gene. D genes are given only for firm matches. Part of the rows lack a size; the others show once, few, many or a class for expanded clones.

CDR3 DNA: TGTGCCAGCAGCTCCGAATATCGGGGGACTGAAGCTTTCTTT
CDR3 protein: CASSSEYRGTEAFF
clone size: -
CDR3 length: 14
J gene: TRBJ1-1
D gene: -
V gene: TRBV7-2

CDR3 DNA: TGTGCCAGCAGCTTCCGCGGAGTAGCGGGGGGTGTTTCCTACGAGCAGTACTTC
CDR3 protein: CASSFRGVAGGVSYEQYF
clone size: once
CDR3 length: 18
J gene: TRBJ2-7
D gene: TRBD2
V gene: TRBV5-6

CDR3 DNA: TGCGCCAGCAGCCCCGAACAGGGATCTAATGAAAAACTGTTTTTT
CDR3 protein: CASSPEQGSNEKLFF
clone size: -
CDR3 length: 15
J gene: TRBJ1-4
D gene: -
V gene: TRBV5-1

CDR3 DNA: TGTGCCAGCAGTGAAGCTCAGGGGATTGGCGCTGAAGCTTTCTTT
CDR3 protein: CASSEAQGIGAEAFF
clone size: few
CDR3 length: 15
J gene: TRBJ1-1
D gene: -
V gene: TRBV6-1

CDR3 DNA: TGTGCCGTGCGTGTGGGACAGAACTCCTACGAGCAGTACTTC
CDR3 protein: CAVRVGQNSYEQYF
clone size: -
CDR3 length: 14
J gene: TRBJ2-7
D gene: TRBD1
V gene: TRBV7-8

CDR3 DNA: TGCGCCAGCAGCCGTCTATTAGCGTACGAGCAGTACTTC
CDR3 protein: CASSRLLAYEQYF
clone size: few
CDR3 length: 13
J gene: TRBJ2-7
D gene: -
V gene: TRBV10-1

CDR3 DNA: TGTGCCAGTAGTATATTGAGGGTTAGCAATCAGCCCCAGCATTTT
CDR3 protein: CASSILRVSNQPQHF
clone size: -
CDR3 length: 15
J gene: TRBJ1-5
D gene: -
V gene: TRBV19

CDR3 DNA: TGTGCCTGGAGTGTACGAGCCTCCACCGGGGAGCTGTTTTTT
CDR3 protein: CAWSVRASTGELFF
clone size: once
CDR3 length: 14
J gene: TRBJ2-2
D gene: -
V gene: TRBV30

CDR3 DNA: TGTGCCAGCAGGAGCGGGGGAACGAACACCGGGGAGCTGTTTTTT
CDR3 protein: CASRSGGTNTGELFF
clone size: -
CDR3 length: 15
J gene: TRBJ2-2
D gene: TRBD2
V gene: TRBV7-2

CDR3 DNA: TGTGCCAGCAGCCCCTCAGTCCCCACAGATACGCAGTATTTT
CDR3 protein: CASSPSVPTDTQYF
clone size: -
CDR3 length: 14
J gene: TRBJ2-3
D gene: -
V gene: TRBV9

CDR3 DNA: TGCGCCAGCAGCGCCGGCAGGCTCACCTTTGATACGCAGTATTTT
CDR3 protein: CASSAGRLTFDTQYF
clone size: -
CDR3 length: 15
J gene: TRBJ2-3
D gene: -
V gene: TRBV5-1

CDR3 DNA: TGCGCCAGCAGCTTGATTAGCATAAATAATTCACCCCTCCACTTT
CDR3 protein: CASSLISINNSPLHF
clone size: few
CDR3 length: 15
J gene: TRBJ1-6
D gene: -
V gene: TRBV5-1

CDR3 DNA: TGTGCCAGCAGCGACACGGGGTGGAATCAGCCCCAGCATTTT
CDR3 protein: CASSDTGWNQPQHF
clone size: -
CDR3 length: 14
J gene: TRBJ1-5
D gene: -
V gene: TRBV25-1

CDR3 DNA: TGCGCCAGCAGTGGCCGGGACAGACACACCGGGGAGCTGTTTTTT
CDR3 protein: CASSGRDRHTGELFF
clone size: -
CDR3 length: 15
J gene: TRBJ2-2
D gene: TRBD1
V gene: TRBV10-2

CDR3 DNA: TGTGCCAGCAGCTTAGACGGGGGGGCCTACACCGGGGAGCTGTTTTTT
CDR3 protein: CASSLDGGAYTGELFF
clone size: -
CDR3 length: 16
J gene: TRBJ2-2
D gene: TRBD2
V gene: TRBV7-2

CDR3 DNA: TGTGCCAGCAGCTTGTTATACATGAATAGCAATCAGCCCCAGCATTTT
CDR3 protein: CASSLLYMNSNQPQHF
clone size: -
CDR3 length: 16
J gene: TRBJ1-5
D gene: -
V gene: TRBV5-6

CDR3 DNA: TGTGCCAGCAGTTACCCTACCTGGACTAGCGGCCCCTACGAGCAGTACTTC
CDR3 protein: CASSYPTWTSGPYEQYF
clone size: -
CDR3 length: 17
J gene: TRBJ2-7
D gene: TRBD2
V gene: TRBV6-2/TRBV6-3

CDR3 DNA: TGCGCCAGCAGCTTTGAAGGGGCTGGCACTGAAGCTTTCTTT
CDR3 protein: CASSFEGAGTEAFF
clone size: once
CDR3 length: 14
J gene: TRBJ1-1
D gene: -
V gene: TRBV5-1

CDR3 DNA: TGCGCCAGCAGCCGGGACAGGGGTTATGGCTACACCTTC
CDR3 protein: CASSRDRGYGYTF
clone size: -
CDR3 length: 13
J gene: TRBJ1-2
D gene: TRBD1
V gene: TRBV5-1

CDR3 DNA: TGTGCCAGCAGCCCTCGCCCCGGCGGCGAGCAGTACTTC
CDR3 protein: CASSPRPGGEQYF
clone size: -
CDR3 length: 13
J gene: TRBJ2-7
D gene: -
V gene: TRBV7-2

CDR3 DNA: TGCGCCAGCAGGACAGCCTCGATGAACACTGAAGCTTTCTTT
CDR3 protein: CASRTASMNTEAFF
clone size: -
CDR3 length: 14
J gene: TRBJ1-1
D gene: -
V gene: TRBV5-1

CDR3 DNA: TGTGCCAGCAGCCAAGAGGGGGAGACAGGGGGGAACACTGAAGCTTTCTTT
CDR3 protein: CASSQEGETGGNTEAFF
clone size: -
CDR3 length: 17
J gene: TRBJ1-1
D gene: TRBD1
V gene: TRBV4-2

CDR3 DNA: TGTGCCAGCACCAACAGGGGGCGGACTAATGAAAAACTGTTTTTT
CDR3 protein: CASTNRGRTNEKLFF
clone size: -
CDR3 length: 15
J gene: TRBJ1-4
D gene: TRBD1
V gene: TRBV6-5

CDR3 DNA: TGTGCCAGCAGCTCGGACAGGGCCTATTATTCACCCCTCCACTTT
CDR3 protein: CASSSDRAYYSPLHF
clone size: few
CDR3 length: 15
J gene: TRBJ1-6
D gene: TRBD1
V gene: TRBV5-8

CDR3 DNA: TGTGCCAGCTCACCGGCAGGGGGTTGGAATTCACCCCTCCACTTT
CDR3 protein: CASSPAGGWNSPLHF
clone size: -
CDR3 length: 15
J gene: TRBJ1-6
D gene: TRBD1
V gene: TRBV18

CDR3 DNA: TGCGCCAGCAGTCAATCGTCTCTGACAGTGAACACTGAAGCTTTCTTT
CDR3 protein: CASSQSSLTVNTEAFF
clone size: -
CDR3 length: 16
J gene: TRBJ1-1
D gene: -
V gene: TRBV23-1

CDR3 DNA: TGTGCCAGCAGCCGTTGGGGGGGGGACTATGGCTACACCTTC
CDR3 protein: CASSRWGGDYGYTF
clone size: -
CDR3 length: 14
J gene: TRBJ1-2
D gene: -
V gene: TRBV14

CDR3 DNA: TGTGCCAGCAGCTCCGGGACAGGGGAGTATACGCAGTATTTT
CDR3 protein: CASSSGTGEYTQYF
clone size: -
CDR3 length: 14
J gene: TRBJ2-3
D gene: TRBD1
V gene: TRBV14

CDR3 DNA: TGTGCCAGCTCACCAAGGGGGAGCAATCAGCCCCAGCATTTT
CDR3 protein: CASSPRGSNQPQHF
clone size: -
CDR3 length: 14
J gene: TRBJ1-5
D gene: -
V gene: TRBV18

CDR3 DNA: TGTGCCAGCAGCCAAGAGGCCATTACAGGGAACTATGGCTACACCTTC
CDR3 protein: CASSQEAITGNYGYTF
clone size: -
CDR3 length: 16
J gene: TRBJ1-2
D gene: -
V gene: TRBV3-1/TRBV3-2

CDR3 DNA: TGTGCCAGCACCCTGCTTAGGGGATCCGGAGAGACCCAGTACTTC
CDR3 protein: CASTLLRGSGETQYF
clone size: -
CDR3 length: 15
J gene: TRBJ2-5
D gene: -
V gene: TRBV2

CDR3 DNA: TGTGCCAGCAGCTTGGGAGGTTTGAACACTGAAGCTTTCTTT
CDR3 protein: CASSLGGLNTEAFF
clone size: once
CDR3 length: 14
J gene: TRBJ1-1
D gene: -
V gene: TRBV5-4

CDR3 DNA: TGTGCCAGCAGCTTAGTAACAGGAAACACCGGGGAGCTGTTTTTT
CDR3 protein: CASSLVTGNTGELFF
clone size: -
CDR3 length: 15
J gene: TRBJ2-2
D gene: -
V gene: TRBV7-2

CDR3 DNA: TGTGCCAGCAGCTTGGCACCAGGGGAGGGTACCTATGGAGGCTACACCTTC
CDR3 protein: CASSLAPGEGTYGGYTF
clone size: once
CDR3 length: 17
J gene: TRBJ1-2
D gene: -
V gene: TRBV5-5

CDR3 DNA: TGTGCCAGCAACCGGGGGGGGGCTAACTATGGCTACACCTTC
CDR3 protein: CASNRGGANYGYTF
clone size: -
CDR3 length: 14
J gene: TRBJ1-2
D gene: -
V gene: TRBV4-2

CDR3 DNA: TGTGCCAGCAGCCCCCAGGGAACTTACAATGAGCAGTTCTTC
CDR3 protein: CASSPQGTYNEQFF
clone size: -
CDR3 length: 14
J gene: TRBJ2-1
D gene: -
V gene: TRBV7-2

CDR3 DNA: TGCAGTGCTAGTCAGGGCTTAAGGGGGCCCCTCCACTTT
CDR3 protein: CSASQGLRGPLHF
clone size: few
CDR3 length: 13
J gene: TRBJ1-6
D gene: -
V gene: TRBV20-1

CDR3 DNA: TGTGCCAGCAGCCAAGGAGTTGGCGGCAGCACGCAGTATTTT
CDR3 protein: CASSQGVGGSTQYF
clone size: -
CDR3 length: 14
J gene: TRBJ2-3
D gene: -
V gene: TRBV14

CDR3 DNA: TGTGCCATCAGTCCGGACAGTTGGGGAGAGCAGTACTTC
CDR3 protein: CAISPDSWGEQYF
clone size: -
CDR3 length: 13
J gene: TRBJ2-7
D gene: -
V gene: TRBV10-3

CDR3 DNA: TGTGCCAGCAGCTTGTGGCAGGGGGCGCTTGGCTACACCTTC
CDR3 protein: CASSLWQGALGYTF
clone size: -
CDR3 length: 14
J gene: TRBJ1-2
D gene: TRBD1
V gene: TRBV5-6

CDR3 DNA: TGTGCCAGCAGCCAAGATTTCCAGGCCGCTTATGGCTACACCTTC
CDR3 protein: CASSQDFQAAYGYTF
clone size: -
CDR3 length: 15
J gene: TRBJ1-2
D gene: -
V gene: TRBV4-2

CDR3 DNA: TGCAGTGCTAGTGACTGGACAGGTCTTTATGGCTACACCTTC
CDR3 protein: CSASDWTGLYGYTF
clone size: -
CDR3 length: 14
J gene: TRBJ1-2
D gene: TRBD1
V gene: TRBV20-1

CDR3 DNA: TGCGCCAGCAGTGAGCAGACAGGGGGTGCAGATACGCAGTATTTT
CDR3 protein: CASSEQTGGADTQYF
clone size: -
CDR3 length: 15
J gene: TRBJ2-3
D gene: TRBD1
V gene: TRBV10-1

CDR3 DNA: TGTGCCAGTAGTATCGGGACTAACTCCTACGAGCAGTACTTC
CDR3 protein: CASSIGTNSYEQYF
clone size: -
CDR3 length: 14
J gene: TRBJ2-7
D gene: TRBD2
V gene: TRBV19

CDR3 DNA: TGTGCCAGCTTAGCGGGGGGGGCAGATACGCAGTATTTT
CDR3 protein: CASLAGGADTQYF
clone size: -
CDR3 length: 13
J gene: TRBJ2-3
D gene: TRBD2
V gene: TRBV6-5

CDR3 DNA: TGTGCCAGCACTCCGAAACTCGGGACAGGGCGCCTAGGGGCTTTCTTT
CDR3 protein: CASTPKLGTGRLGAFF
clone size: -
CDR3 length: 16
J gene: TRBJ1-1
D gene: TRBD1
V gene: TRBV27

CDR3 DNA: TGTGCCAGTAGTATATGGGACAGGGGAGATTCACCCCTCCACTTT
CDR3 protein: CASSIWDRGDSPLHF
clone size: -
CDR3 length: 15
J gene: TRBJ1-6
D gene: TRBD1
V gene: TRBV19

CDR3 DNA: TGTGCCAGCAGCTTGGTGGGGGGGGCAAGCAATCAGCCCCAGCATTTT
CDR3 protein: CASSLVGGASNQPQHF
clone size: -
CDR3 length: 16
J gene: TRBJ1-5
D gene: -
V gene: TRBV5-5

CDR3 DNA: TGTGCCAGCAGGAGGTACACAGGCCTGGAGGGAAAACTGTTTTTT
CDR3 protein: CASRRYTGLEGKLFF
clone size: -
CDR3 length: 15
J gene: TRBJ1-4
D gene: -
V gene: TRBV2